The TCR beta chain under discussion was sequenced for a study of beta chain features in type 1 diabetes. Isolated RNA was reverse transcribed in full, so expressed TCRB transcripts were sequenced. The assay was immunoSEQ multiplex PCR, and TCRdb's table has in-frame clones only and misses some. The sample shows around 140,000 clones, approximately 10% of them seen only once. Germline CDR1 is SGHAT and CDR2 is FQNNGV. The CDR3 runs 16 residues. Unmatched junction bases numbered 11, after V lost 5 bases and J lost 7 bases. Study observations and caveats: Highly expressing activated T cells could be over-counted with a cDNA template. TCRB CDR3s were moderately but significantly shorter in Type 1 diabetes patients in all four CD4+ subsets. Among type 1 diabetes patients, VDJ junctions had fewer insertions and more deletions. Compared with healthy donors, patients appeared to share more similar naive, central memory and regulatory TCRB repertoires. PCR might preferentially amplify shorter templates, equally in patients and controls.

To note about this clone: Its matching antigen is unknown.

V gene TRBV11-2 combines with J gene TRBJ2-1; TRBD1 agrees at 10 bases. This TCR was sampled from a young man with type 1 diabetes. The sample consisted of central memory CD4+ T cells from blood. The CDR3 nucleotides are TGTGCCAGCAGCCTCTCTGGGACAGGGGTTATGAATGAGCAGTTCTTC. It encodes CASSLSGTGVMNEQFF.